The next 10 T cell receptor beta chains were all read from a single sample in a study of blood T cell repertoires in COVID-19. Clones were sequenced by immunoSEQ multiplex PCR, and TCRdb holds only the in-frame ones, with some missing. The sample lists 150,000 to 200,000 clones; 80% to 90% were seen once. The sample consisted of PBMCs or T cells enriched from blood (not recorded which). These TCRs come from a woman younger than 30 who had recovered from COVID-19.

V gene TRBV19 combines with J gene TRBJ2-7; 8 bases fit TRBD2. Germline-derived CDR1 and CDR2 are LNHDA and SQIVND (reference sequence). The trim removed 1 base at V and 6 bases at J, leaving 5 bases unmatched. The CDR3 contains 14 residues. The CDR3, as DNA: TGTGCCAGTAGTATAGGGCCTACTAGCGGCGAGCAGTACTTC. It translates to CASSIGPTSGEQYF.

This clone came up a few times. The V call is TRBV29-1, the J call TRBJ1-2; perhaps TRBD1 as D (5 bases). Trimming took 4 bases from V and 2 from J, leaving 8 bases between them. Per germline, CDR1 SQVTM and CDR2 ANQGSEA. The CDR3 runs to 12 residues. DNA of the CDR3: TGCAGCGTTGGACAGTCCAACTATGGCTACACCTTC. Encoded protein: CSVGQSNYGYTF.

Details on this clone: Distinct nucleotide sequences in the sample also encode this CDR3. The chain joins TRBV6-1 to TRBJ1-2, with a possible D match to TRBD1 (6 bases). The germline gives CDR1 MNHNS, CDR2 SASEGT. Between the trimmed V and J ends, which lost 2 bases and 2 bases, there was a span of 6 bases. The CDR3 runs 13 residues. The DNA for the CDR3 is TGTGCCAGCAGTGAAAGGGGGAACTATGGCTACACCTTC. It translates to CASSERGNYGYTF.

The chain combines TRBV7-2 with TRBJ1-1; unclear D gene. Trimming removed 1 base from V and 1 base from J, with 7 bases in between. This CDR3 region has 14 residues. CDR1 is SGHTA, CDR2 FQGNSA, per germline. CDR3 sequence: CASSLVHKNTEAFF. The CDR3 DNA sequence: TGTGCCAGCAGCTTAGTACACAAGAACACTGAAGCTTTCTTT.

This clone was picked up one time. The J gene is TRBJ1-5, the V gene TRBV4-3; no clear D gene. The CDR3 has 17 residues. Trimming pared 0 bases from V and 1 base from J, leaving 13 bases between. The germline V gene encodes CDR1 LGHNA and CDR2 YSLEER. The CDR3 here is CASSQDRVPGSNQPQHF. CDR3 DNA: TGCGCCAGCAGCCAAGATCGGGTGCCGGGGAGCAATCAGCCCCAGCATTTT.

This clone was observed a handful of times. The chain has TRBV5-1 and TRBJ2-7; TRBD1 might be the D (6 bases). There are 14 residues in the CDR3. Trimming shortened V by 1 base and J by 3 bases, and 11 bases separated the two germline ends. Germline CDR1 is SGHRS and CDR2 is YFSETQ. The chain's CDR3 is CASSLSRGHYEQYF. The CDR3 DNA follows: TGCGCCAGCAGCTTGAGCAGGGGCCACTACGAGCAGTACTTC.

The rearrangement links TRBV5-6 to TRBJ2-7, with a tentative D call TRBD2 (6 bases). The germline gives CDR1 SGHDT, CDR2 YYEEEE. With 0 bases removed from V and 6 bases from J, the gap between germline ends came to 10 bases. The CDR3 has 13 residues. The CDR3 region has the DNA TGTGCCAGCAGCTTGGCGCCCGGGGGCGAGCAGTACTTC. Its translation: CASSLAPGGEQYF.

The V call is TRBV9, the J call TRBJ1-2; weak D call: TRBD1 (5 bases). Germline CDR1 SGDLS, CDR2 YYNGEE. V was pared by 7 bases and J by 4 bases, with 14 bases between. The CDR3 runs to 13 residues. The CDR3 DNA follows: TGTGCCAGCGCCGGGGGAAGGGGCTATGGCTACACCTTC. Its protein is CASAGGRGYGYTF.

The CDR3 DNA follows: TGTGCCAGCAGCTGGCCAGGACTAAACAGACACACCGGGGAGCTGTTTTTT. Residues: CASSWPGLNRHTGELFF. This chain connects TRBV11-2 to TRBJ2-2; D might be TRBD2 (6 bases). The V gene lost 4 bases and the J gene lost 3 bases, with 18 bases spanning the gap. CDR1 SGHAT and CDR2 FQNNGV come from the germline V gene. The CDR3 loop spans 17 amino acids. Full variable domain (missing parts from reference TRBV11-2 and TRBJ2-2): EAGVAQSPRYKIIEKRQSVAFWCNPISGHATLYWYQQILGQGPKLLIQFQNNGVVDDSQLPKDRFSAERLKGVDSTLKIQPAKLEDSAVYLCASSWPGLNRHTGELFFGEGSRLTVL.

The rearrangement links TRBV25-1 to TRBJ2-7; TRBD1 aligns across 8 bases. With 4 bases clipped from V and 2 bases from J, the junction kept 10 bases outside the gene matches. The CDR3 spans 16 residues. Germline CDR1 and CDR2: MGHDK and SYGVNS. DNA of the CDR3: TGTGCCAGCAGTGGAGTAGGGACAGGAGATACCTACGAGCAGTACTTC. Translating gives CASSGVGTGDTYEQYF.